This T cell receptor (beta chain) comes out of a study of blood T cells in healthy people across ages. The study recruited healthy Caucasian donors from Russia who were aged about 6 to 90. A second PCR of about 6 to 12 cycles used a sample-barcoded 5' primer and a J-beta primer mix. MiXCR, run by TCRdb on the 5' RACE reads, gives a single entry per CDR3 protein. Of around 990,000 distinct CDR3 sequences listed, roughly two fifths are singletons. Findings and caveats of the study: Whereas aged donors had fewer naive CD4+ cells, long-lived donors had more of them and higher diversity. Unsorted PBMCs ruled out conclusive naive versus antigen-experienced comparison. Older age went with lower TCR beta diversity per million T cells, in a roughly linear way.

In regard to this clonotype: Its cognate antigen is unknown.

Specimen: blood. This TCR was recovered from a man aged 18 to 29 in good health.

Written as DNA, the CDR3 is TGTGCCAGCAGTTCTTTCCGGGACAAACTAAGAGGGGAAGAGACCCAGTACTTC. It yields the protein CASSSFRDKLRGEETQYF. The chain joins TRBV28 to TRBJ2-5; weak D call: TRBD1 (6 bases). Germline lookup yields CDR1 MDHEN and CDR2 SYDVKM. Trimming stripped 4 bases from V and 3 bases from J, with 24 bases between. The CDR3 loop spans 18 amino acids.